This T cell receptor (beta chain) was recorded in a study of cytomegalovirus exposure and HLA in healthy donors. There are 14 residues in the CDR3. CDR1 is SGHAT, CDR2 FQNNGV, per germline. V lost 3 bases to trimming and J lost 7 bases; unmatched junction nucleotides: 8. This PCR relied on a set of 60 Vbeta primers and 13 Jbeta primers. Method: immunoSEQ multiplex PCR; TCRdb's copy keeps in-frame clones and lacks some. The table for this sample gives 45,000 to 60,000 clones. Study-level points and caveats: It emerged from a later analysis that several of the most significant clusters appeared to be linked to common viral pathogens. A later analysis found that most CMV-associated TCR beta chains appeared HLA-restricted. The study designated fewer than 200 TCR beta chains cytomegalovirus-associated. The classifier reportedly diagnosed cytomegalovirus status with high specificity and sensitivity.

Comments on this clone: The antigen remains unidentified.

The sequenced material came from PBMCs. The chain employs TRBV11-2 and TRBJ2-7; TRBD2 agrees at 8 bases. This TCR was recovered from a woman aged 40 to 50 in good health and CMV-seronegative. CDR3 sequence: CASSFYSGSGEQYF. The CDR3 DNA reads TGTGCCAGCAGCTTTTACAGCGGGAGTGGAGAGCAGTACTTC.